These T cell receptor beta chains were read from a single sample in a study of T cell responses to AZD1222 COVID-19 vaccine. The assay was immunoSEQ multiplex PCR, and TCRdb's table has in-frame clones only and misses some. Of approximately 160,000 clones listed, roughly nine tenths are singletons. The starting material was peripheral blood, obtained on day 0 of AZD1222 vaccination. These receptors all come from an adult in good health. The CDR3 runs from the conserved cysteine through the conserved F or W. The order of the fields is V gene, D gene, clone size, J gene, CDR3 DNA, CDR3 protein. D genes are given only for firm matches. Not all rows give a size; the values are once, few, many and, for expanded clones, a class.

V: TRBV3-1/TRBV3-2
D: .
size: .
J: TRBJ1-1
DNA: TGTGCCAGCAGCCAAGTCGGGATTCCCACTGAAGCTTTCTTT
CDR3: CASSQVGIPTEAFF

V: TRBV29-1
D: TRBD2
size: .
J: TRBJ2-7
DNA: TGCAGCGTCACAGCGGGAGTTGGTAGGTACGAGCAGTACTTC
CDR3: CSVTAGVGRYEQYF

V: TRBV27
D: .
size: .
J: TRBJ2-3
DNA: TGTGCCAGCAGTTTATCTTTCCAGGCTTTGACAGATACGCAGTATTTT
CDR3: CASSLSFQALTDTQYF

V: TRBV5-1
D: TRBD1
size: .
J: TRBJ1-2
DNA: TGCGCCAGCAGCACCCAGGGGGCTAACTATGGCTACACCTTC
CDR3: CASSTQGANYGYTF

V: TRBV30
D: TRBD1
size: .
J: TRBJ2-7
DNA: TGTGCCTGGAGTGCCACAAACAGGGGGCGAGAGCAGTACTTC
CDR3: CAWSATNRGREQYF

V: TRBV7-6
D: TRBD2
size: .
J: TRBJ2-7
DNA: TGTGCCAGCAGCTTATCAGCGGGGAGCCTCTCCGAGCAGTACTTC
CDR3: CASSLSAGSLSEQYF

V: TRBV15
D: TRBD1
size: .
J: TRBJ2-7
DNA: TGTGCCACCAGCAGAGATCGAACCGGGACAGGGCCACCCCGGCAGTACTTC
CDR3: CATSRDRTGTGPPRQYF

V: TRBV29-1
D: .
size: .
J: TRBJ1-2
DNA: TGCAGCGTTGAAGACACAGTGCAGCGTGGCTACACCTTC
CDR3: CSVEDTVQRGYTF

V: TRBV9
D: .
size: .
J: TRBJ2-7
DNA: TGTGCCAGCAGCGTAGGTCAGGGGTTAGGCGACGAGCAGTACTTC
CDR3: CASSVGQGLGDEQYF

V: TRBV7-9
D: .
size: .
J: TRBJ2-7
DNA: TGTGCCAGCAGCCCAGGGTTCGAGCAGTACTTC
CDR3: CASSPGFEQYF

V: TRBV28
D: .
size: once
J: TRBJ1-2
DNA: TGTGCCAGCAGAGCAGGGGTGACCTCCTATGGCTACACCTTC
CDR3: CASRAGVTSYGYTF

V: TRBV10-2
D: .
size: .
J: TRBJ2-1
DNA: TGCGCCAGCAGTGAGCGGGCGGGGGAGCAGTTCTTC
CDR3: CASSERAGEQFF

V: TRBV2
D: .
size: .
J: TRBJ1-2
DNA: TGTGCCAGCAGGCCCAGCAACTATGGCTACACCTTC
CDR3: CASRPSNYGYTF

V: TRBV5-4
D: .
size: .
J: TRBJ2-1
DNA: TGTGCCAGCAGCTTGGACCTGGTAGAGTCCGATGAGCAGTTCTTC
CDR3: CASSLDLVESDEQFF

V: TRBV9
D: TRBD2
size: .
J: TRBJ2-3
DNA: TGTGCCAGCAGCGCCCTCGCGGGAGGTACAGATACGCAGTATTTT
CDR3: CASSALAGGTDTQYF

V: TRBV18
D: TRBD1
size: few
J: TRBJ1-1
DNA: TGTGCCAGCTCACCACTTCAGGGGGCGTACGACACTGAAGCTTTCTTT
CDR3: CASSPLQGAYDTEAFF

V: TRBV18
D: .
size: .
J: TRBJ1-1
DNA: TGTGCCAGCTCACCGGGGGAAATGAACACTGAAGCTTTCTTT
CDR3: CASSPGEMNTEAFF

V: TRBV19
D: TRBD1
size: .
J: TRBJ2-7
DNA: TGTGCCAGCACCCCATCCATTTCGACGTCCCGGGACAGGGGGACTTGGAAGCAGTACTTC
CDR3: CASTPSISTSRDRGTWKQYF

V: TRBV5-6
D: .
size: .
J: TRBJ1-6
DNA: TGTGCCAGCAGCTCAGCCGGACCCCTCCACTTT
CDR3: CASSSAGPLHF

V: TRBV27
D: .
size: .
J: TRBJ2-2
DNA: TGTGCCAGCAGTTTTACCAGGGTCGGGGAGCTGTTTTTT
CDR3: CASSFTRVGELFF

V: TRBV6-1
D: .
size: .
J: TRBJ2-3
DNA: TGTGCCAGCAGTGAACTACAGGGCGCCACGAATACGCAGTATTTT
CDR3: CASSELQGATNTQYF

V: TRBV12-5
D: TRBD2
size: few
J: TRBJ2-3
DNA: TGTGCTCCTCGGCCGTCTAGCGGGGTCTGTGCTGATACGCAGTATTTT
CDR3: CAPRPSSGVCADTQYF

V: TRBV9
D: TRBD2
size: .
J: TRBJ2-7
DNA: TGTGCCAGCAGCGTAGGGACTAGCGGACGTCCAGTTTACTACGAGCAGTACTTC
CDR3: CASSVGTSGRPVYYEQYF

V: TRBV7-9
D: TRBD1
size: .
J: TRBJ1-2
DNA: TGTGCCAGCAGCTTAGGGGGACAGGAAGCTAACTATGGCTACACCTTC
CDR3: CASSLGGQEANYGYTF

V: TRBV18
D: TRBD1
size: few
J: TRBJ2-7
DNA: TGTGCCAGCTCACCACCGCGACAGGGGGCCTACGAGCAGTACTTC
CDR3: CASSPPRQGAYEQYF

V: TRBV28
D: .
size: .
J: TRBJ2-2
DNA: TGTGCCAGCAGTTATCCCCGCAGGGGGAACACCGGGGAGCTGTTTTTT
CDR3: CASSYPRRGNTGELFF

V: TRBV25-1
D: TRBD1
size: .
J: TRBJ1-1
DNA: TGTGCCAGCAGGGGGGGGACAGGGAACACTGAAGCTTTCTTT
CDR3: CASRGGTGNTEAFF

V: TRBV5-4
D: .
size: .
J: TRBJ1-2
DNA: TGTGCCAGCAGCTCCCCCCGTGCACGTGGCTACACCTTC
CDR3: CASSSPRARGYTF

V: TRBV5-8
D: .
size: .
J: TRBJ2-7
DNA: TGTGCCAGCAGCCCCCGGTGGTACGAGCAGTACTTC
CDR3: CASSPRWYEQYF

V: TRBV5-6
D: .
size: few
J: TRBJ1-2
DNA: TGTGCCAGCCGTAGGAGCTATGGCTACACCTTC
CDR3: CASRRSYGYTF

V: TRBV10-2
D: .
size: .
J: TRBJ1-2
DNA: TGCGCCAGCAGGTCGTTACAGGTTTATTTGGACTATGGCTACACCTTC
CDR3: CASRSLQVYLDYGYTF

V: TRBV4-1
D: TRBD2
size: .
J: TRBJ2-1
DNA: TGCGCCAGCAGCCAAGTTCTGAGACTAGCGGGGGGGCGTGAGCAGTTCTTC
CDR3: CASSQVLRLAGGREQFF

V: TRBV7-9
D: .
size: .
J: TRBJ2-7
DNA: TGTGCCAGCAGCTTAGGGGGGGACACCTGGAGCTCCTACGAGCAGTACTTC
CDR3: CASSLGGDTWSSYEQYF

V: TRBV18
D: TRBD1
size: .
J: TRBJ2-5
DNA: TGTGCCAGCTCACCACCGACAGGGCGGGAGACCCAGTACTTC
CDR3: CASSPPTGRETQYF

V: TRBV9
D: .
size: .
J: TRBJ2-1
DNA: TGTGCCAGCAGCGTAGGTTTGGGCTCCTACAATGAGCAGTTCTTC
CDR3: CASSVGLGSYNEQFF

V: TRBV5-1
D: TRBD1
size: once
J: TRBJ2-5
DNA: TGCGCCAGCAGCTTGGGAGGGGGCGGTACCCAAGAGACCCAGTACTTC
CDR3: CASSLGGGGTQETQYF

V: TRBV19
D: .
size: .
J: TRBJ2-5
DNA: TGTGCCAGTAGTATCGTAACCCAAGAGACCCAGTACTTC
CDR3: CASSIVTQETQYF

V: TRBV5-4
D: TRBD1
size: .
J: TRBJ2-7
DNA: TGTGCCAGCAGCGACCGGGACAGGGGACTCGACGAGCAGTACTTC
CDR3: CASSDRDRGLDEQYF

V: TRBV18
D: .
size: .
J: TRBJ1-2
DNA: TGTGCCAGCTCCTCAGCATCTACCGCCTCTTATGGCTACACCTTC
CDR3: CASSSASTASYGYTF

V: TRBV6-2/TRBV6-3
D: .
size: .
J: TRBJ2-5
DNA: TGTGCCAGCAGCCCGGGCGGGGTACAAGAGACCCAGTACTTC
CDR3: CASSPGGVQETQYF

V: TRBV11-3
D: .
size: .
J: TRBJ2-2
DNA: TGTGCCAGCAGCTTAGTGCGCACCGGGGAGCTGTTTTTT
CDR3: CASSLVRTGELFF

V: TRBV9
D: .
size: few
J: TRBJ1-6
DNA: TGTGCCAGCAGCGTACGGGGAGGGAATTCACCCCTCCACTTT
CDR3: CASSVRGGNSPLHF

V: TRBV2
D: .
size: .
J: TRBJ1-4
DNA: TGTGCCAGCAGTGAAGCAGCGGCAGGAGGTGAAAAACTGTTTTTT
CDR3: CASSEAAAGGEKLFF

V: TRBV7-9
D: TRBD2
size: once
J: TRBJ2-7
DNA: TGTGCCAGCAGCTCCCCTCCGGGAGGGTCCTACGAGCAGTACTTC
CDR3: CASSSPPGGSYEQYF

V: TRBV27
D: TRBD1
size: .
J: TRBJ1-2
DNA: TGTGCCAGCAGTTCAAACATCCGGGACAGGGCGGGCTACACCTTC
CDR3: CASSSNIRDRAGYTF

V: TRBV5-5
D: .
size: .
J: TRBJ1-5
DNA: TGTGCCAGCAGCTTGGTGGCCAGTACGAATCAGCCCCAGCATTTT
CDR3: CASSLVASTNQPQHF

V: TRBV7-2
D: .
size: .
J: TRBJ1-1
DNA: TGTGCCAGCAGCCCCCAGAGTCAGGTGAACACTGAAGCTTTCTTT
CDR3: CASSPQSQVNTEAFF

V: TRBV27
D: TRBD1
size: .
J: TRBJ2-7
DNA: TGTGCCAGCAGTTTAGGTGGGACAGGGATCTACGAGCAGTACTTC
CDR3: CASSLGGTGIYEQYF

V: TRBV28
D: .
size: .
J: TRBJ1-3
DNA: TGTGCCAGCAGTTTGCCCGGGACGACTGGAAACACCATATATTTT
CDR3: CASSLPGTTGNTIYF

V: TRBV6-5
D: TRBD1
size: .
J: TRBJ2-5
DNA: TGTGCCAGCAGAACTGCCGGGACAGGAGAAGAGACCCAGTACTTC
CDR3: CASRTAGTGEETQYF

V: TRBV29-1
D: TRBD1
size: few
J: TRBJ1-3
DNA: TGCAGCGTCATACAGGGGAACTCTGGAAACACCATATATTTT
CDR3: CSVIQGNSGNTIYF

V: TRBV28
D: .
size: .
J: TRBJ2-1
DNA: TGTGCCAGCAGGCGAGGGGGCGGGAACTACAATGAGCAGTTCTTC
CDR3: CASRRGGGNYNEQFF